Listed below are T cell receptor beta chains from one sample, sequenced in a study of blood T cells in healthy people across ages. TCRdb recomputed calls from the 5' RACE reads with MiXCR, one row per CDR3 protein. The table includes 800,000 to 950,000 distinct CDR3 sequences, about 27% detected once. The same sample was also studied in work on T cells of mothers and their children.

The source material was blood. Receptors were obtained from a woman aged 40 to 49 in good health. CDR3s include the opening cysteine and the closing phenylalanine or tryptophan. The D gene is left open where the match is weak. For some rows the clone size is stated as once, few or many, or as a class when expanded; others skip it.

abundance	j_gene	d_gene	v_gene	CDR3aa	CDR3nt
.	TRBJ2-1	TRBD2	TRBV7-2	CASSLVWTSGVNEQFF	TGTGCCAGCAGCTTAGTGTGGACTAGCGGGGTCAATGAGCAGTTCTTC
.	TRBJ1-6	TRBD1	TRBV10-3	CAISLQGERSPLHF	TGTGCCATCAGTTTACAGGGGGAACGCTCACCCCTCCACTTT
many	TRBJ2-5	.	TRBV24-1	CATSLPGLPAQYF	TGTGCCACCAGCCTCCCCGGGCTCCCGGCTCAGTACTTC
.	TRBJ2-1	.	TRBV28	CASSQGRGTYNEQFF	TGTGCCAGCAGTCAGGGCAGGGGCACCTACAATGAGCAGTTCTTC
.	TRBJ2-1	TRBD2	TRBV6-2/TRBV6-3	CASSYSSGGRRAAGGKSSYNEQFF	TGTGCCAGCAGTTACTCGTCAGGAGGACGACGGGCAGCGGGGGGCAAGAGCTCCTACAATGAGCAGTTCTTC
.	TRBJ2-5	TRBD1	TRBV18	CASSRRTGDETQYF	TGTGCCAGCTCACGGAGGACAGGGGACGAGACCCAGTACTTC
.	TRBJ2-1	TRBD2	TRBV30	CAWRGSGARAEQFF	TGTGCCTGGAGAGGCAGCGGGGCGCGCGCGGAGCAGTTCTTC
.	TRBJ1-6	.	TRBV12-3/TRBV12-4	CASSLAPKRGYSPLHF	TGTGCCAGCAGTTTAGCGCCGAAAAGGGGGTATTCACCCCTCCACTTT
many	TRBJ2-1	.	TRBV7-9	CASSLESSYNEQFF	TGTGCCAGCAGCTTAGAGAGCTCCTACAATGAGCAGTTCTTC
.	TRBJ1-3	TRBD1	TRBV12-3/TRBV12-4	CASSQNRGGSGNTIYF	TGTGCCAGCAGTCAAAACAGGGGAGGGTCTGGAAACACCATATATTTT
.	TRBJ2-3	TRBD2	TRBV11-1	CASSKPTSGGNTDTQYF	TGTGCCAGCAGCAAGCCCACTAGCGGGGGGAACACAGATACGCAGTATTTT
.	TRBJ2-1	TRBD2	TRBV5-1	CASSDELAGGKEQFF	TGCGCCAGCAGCGACGAACTAGCGGGGGGTAAAGAGCAGTTCTTC
.	TRBJ2-2	.	TRBV12-3/TRBV12-4	CASRGTAGELFF	TGTGCCAGCAGGGGTACGGCCGGGGAGCTGTTTTTT
.	TRBJ2-3	.	TRBV20-1	CSAPRTNSSTDTQYF	TGCAGTGCCCCGAGGACTAACAGTAGCACAGATACGCAGTATTTT
few	TRBJ2-3	TRBD2	TRBV5-1	CASTGTSGGRDTQYF	TGCGCCAGCACCGGGACTAGCGGGGGCCGGGATACGCAGTATTTT
many	TRBJ2-7	.	TRBV7-2	CASSLGGSWDEQYF	TGTGCCAGCAGCTTAGGTGGTAGCTGGGACGAGCAGTACTTC
.	TRBJ2-1	.	TRBV18	CASSPPSGYNEQFF	TGTGCCAGCTCACCACCGTCAGGGTACAATGAGCAGTTCTTC